These T cell receptor beta chains were read from a single sample in a study of Ad26.COV2.S vaccination and SARS-CoV-2 variants. The repertoire was sequenced with immunoSEQ multiplex PCR; TCRdb's copy has only in-frame clones and lacks some. Of 350,000 to 450,000 clones in the sample, 92% are singletons; the top ten hold about 1.6%. The specimen comprised peripheral blood, sampled in a trial of Ad26.COV2.S vaccine versus placebo. The receptors come from a person between 18 and 60 years old who received the Ad26.COV2.S COVID-19 vaccine or a placebo. Each CDR3 is given with its conserved first and last residue. D genes are given only for firm matches. Expanded clones are given a class, and other clones once, few, many or no size at all.

d_call: NA; j_call: TRBJ2-7; v_call: TRBV27; clone_size: NA; cdr3_nt: TGTGCCAGCAGTAATACATATTACGAGCAGTACTTC; cdr3_aa: CASSNTYYEQYF
d_call: NA; j_call: TRBJ1-5; v_call: TRBV30; clone_size: NA; cdr3_nt: TGTGCCTGGAGTGTATCGGGGTGGGGGGTCAATCAGCCCCAGCATTTT; cdr3_aa: CAWSVSGWGVNQPQHF
d_call: NA; j_call: TRBJ2-7; v_call: TRBV7-9; clone_size: NA; cdr3_nt: TGTGCCAGCAGCTTCAGCGATTACGAGCAGTACTTC; cdr3_aa: CASSFSDYEQYF
d_call: TRBD1; j_call: TRBJ2-1; v_call: TRBV5-1; clone_size: NA; cdr3_nt: TGCGCCAGCAGACTCTCCGGGACAGGAGCCTACAATGAGCAGTTCTTC; cdr3_aa: CASRLSGTGAYNEQFF
d_call: TRBD2; j_call: TRBJ2-7; v_call: TRBV28; clone_size: NA; cdr3_nt: TGTGCCAGCAGTTTCACTAGCGGGGGGGTCTACGAGCAGTACTTC; cdr3_aa: CASSFTSGGVYEQYF
d_call: NA; j_call: TRBJ1-2; v_call: TRBV7-9; clone_size: NA; cdr3_nt: TGTGCCAGCTCGGACGGGGGATATGGCTACACCTTC; cdr3_aa: CASSDGGYGYTF
d_call: TRBD1; j_call: TRBJ1-5; v_call: TRBV24-1; clone_size: NA; cdr3_nt: TGTGCCACCAGTGATTTGAAGGGAGGGACAGAGAGGTTCAATCAGCCCCAGCATTTT; cdr3_aa: CATSDLKGGTERFNQPQHF
d_call: TRBD2; j_call: TRBJ2-5; v_call: TRBV28; clone_size: NA; cdr3_nt: TGTGCCAGCAGAGTTTCTCCGGGACTAGCGGGGGACCAAGAGACCCAGTACTTC; cdr3_aa: CASRVSPGLAGDQETQYF
d_call: NA; j_call: TRBJ1-5; v_call: TRBV15; clone_size: NA; cdr3_nt: TGTGCCACCAGCAGATCCGGGACAACCAGCAATCAGCCCCAGCATTTT; cdr3_aa: CATSRSGTTSNQPQHF
d_call: NA; j_call: TRBJ2-7; v_call: TRBV5-5; clone_size: NA; cdr3_nt: TGTGCCAGCACCCTGGGAGTAGCCTACGAGCAGTACTTC; cdr3_aa: CASTLGVAYEQYF
d_call: NA; j_call: TRBJ2-7; v_call: TRBV18; clone_size: NA; cdr3_nt: TGTGCCAGCTCACCTACGAGGGCCTACGAGCAGTACTTC; cdr3_aa: CASSPTRAYEQYF
d_call: NA; j_call: TRBJ2-4; v_call: TRBV4-2; clone_size: once; cdr3_nt: TGTGCCAGCAGCCAAGAGTATACAGGAACTAAAAACATTCAGTACTTC; cdr3_aa: CASSQEYTGTKNIQYF
d_call: NA; j_call: TRBJ2-7; v_call: TRBV5-5; clone_size: once; cdr3_nt: TGTGCCAGCAGCTTGATGTACTCCTCCCTCTCCTACGAGCAGTACTTC; cdr3_aa: CASSLMYSSLSYEQYF
d_call: TRBD2; j_call: TRBJ2-7; v_call: TRBV4-1; clone_size: NA; cdr3_nt: TGCGCCAGCAGCCCGATTCACGCGGCAGCGGGGATCTCCTACGAGCAGTACTTC; cdr3_aa: CASSPIHAAAGISYEQYF
d_call: NA; j_call: TRBJ2-3; v_call: TRBV5-6; clone_size: NA; cdr3_nt: TGTGCCAGCAGCTTGGGGGCTAGCCTTCGTGCAGATACGCAGTATTTT; cdr3_aa: CASSLGASLRADTQYF
d_call: NA; j_call: TRBJ2-2; v_call: TRBV4-3; clone_size: NA; cdr3_nt: TGCGCCAGCAGCCATGGAGAAAACACCGGGGAGCTGTTTTTT; cdr3_aa: CASSHGENTGELFF
d_call: NA; j_call: TRBJ2-5; v_call: TRBV7-8; clone_size: NA; cdr3_nt: TGTGCCAGCAGCTTAGTTCTAGGGGAAAGGGAGACCCAGTACTTC; cdr3_aa: CASSLVLGERETQYF
d_call: TRBD1; j_call: TRBJ2-7; v_call: TRBV19; clone_size: NA; cdr3_nt: TGTGCCAGTACTCAAGACAGGGATGATGGCGAGCAGTACTTC; cdr3_aa: CASTQDRDDGEQYF
d_call: NA; j_call: TRBJ2-1; v_call: TRBV28; clone_size: NA; cdr3_nt: TGTGCCACCAGTTTACCCTCCGGGTACAATGAGCAGTTCTTC; cdr3_aa: CATSLPSGYNEQFF
d_call: NA; j_call: TRBJ2-2; v_call: TRBV7-9; clone_size: NA; cdr3_nt: TGTGCCAGCAGCTTCTTAGTGGGCGCGGGTGACACCGGGGAGCTGTTTTTT; cdr3_aa: CASSFLVGAGDTGELFF
d_call: NA; j_call: TRBJ2-5; v_call: TRBV27; clone_size: NA; cdr3_nt: TGTGCCAGCAGCGTAGAGGGGACAGGTAATCAATATCCCAGGGGGGGGGCCCAAGAGACCCAGTACTTC; cdr3_aa: CASSVEGTGNQYPRGGAQETQYF
d_call: TRBD2; j_call: TRBJ2-3; v_call: TRBV24-1; clone_size: NA; cdr3_nt: TGTGCCACCAGTGACGGACTAGATGCAGATACGCAGTATTTT; cdr3_aa: CATSDGLDADTQYF
d_call: NA; j_call: TRBJ2-1; v_call: TRBV30; clone_size: NA; cdr3_nt: TGTGCCCGTGCGCGTATGGATGGGGATGAGCAGTTCTTC; cdr3_aa: CARARMDGDEQFF
d_call: NA; j_call: TRBJ1-2; v_call: TRBV7-9; clone_size: NA; cdr3_nt: TGTGCCAGCAGCTTAGGGTCTGGGGCAGGGGTTCCTGGCTACACCTTC; cdr3_aa: CASSLGSGAGVPGYTF
d_call: NA; j_call: TRBJ2-3; v_call: TRBV5-6; clone_size: NA; cdr3_nt: TGTGCCAGCAGTCTGTCGTCGTATACGCAGTATTTT; cdr3_aa: CASSLSSYTQYF
d_call: NA; j_call: TRBJ1-1; v_call: TRBV30; clone_size: NA; cdr3_nt: TGTGCCTGGTATAGGAACACTGAAGCTTTCTTT; cdr3_aa: CAWYRNTEAFF
d_call: TRBD2; j_call: TRBJ2-3; v_call: TRBV10-3; clone_size: NA; cdr3_nt: TGTGCCATGTCAGCGGGGGTAATTGGGGATACGCAGTATTTT; cdr3_aa: CAMSAGVIGDTQYF
d_call: NA; j_call: TRBJ1-1; v_call: TRBV27; clone_size: NA; cdr3_nt: TGTGCCAGCAGCGTTCTGGGAGGTGGGTTGTACACTGAAGCTTTCTTT; cdr3_aa: CASSVLGGGLYTEAFF
d_call: NA; j_call: TRBJ1-6; v_call: TRBV2; clone_size: NA; cdr3_nt: TGTGCCAGCAGTGAACTGCGGGGCTCACCCCTCCACTTT; cdr3_aa: CASSELRGSPLHF
d_call: TRBD1; j_call: TRBJ1-2; v_call: TRBV12-3/TRBV12-4; clone_size: few; cdr3_nt: TGTGCCAGCAGCGGACAGGGGGACTATGGCTACACCTTC; cdr3_aa: CASSGQGDYGYTF
d_call: TRBD2; j_call: TRBJ2-5; v_call: TRBV4-1; clone_size: NA; cdr3_nt: TGCGCCAGCAGTGCCACTAGCGGGGGGCCCCAAGAGACCCAGTACTTC; cdr3_aa: CASSATSGGPQETQYF
d_call: NA; j_call: TRBJ2-1; v_call: TRBV6-5; clone_size: once; cdr3_nt: TGTGCCAGCGGCTCTGGGGGGCGGGAGCAGTTCTTC; cdr3_aa: CASGSGGREQFF
d_call: TRBD1; j_call: TRBJ2-7; v_call: TRBV18; clone_size: NA; cdr3_nt: TGTGCCAGCTCAAACTCAGGGGGCAGGTCCTACGAGCAGTACTTC; cdr3_aa: CASSNSGGRSYEQYF
d_call: NA; j_call: TRBJ1-2; v_call: TRBV5-4; clone_size: NA; cdr3_nt: TGTGCCAGCTCGCAGGGATTTGGCTACACCTTC; cdr3_aa: CASSQGFGYTF
d_call: TRBD2; j_call: TRBJ2-3; v_call: TRBV13; clone_size: NA; cdr3_nt: TGTGCCAGCAGCTTTTTCGGCCCTAGCGGGGGGTTCACAGATACGCAGTATTTT; cdr3_aa: CASSFFGPSGGFTDTQYF
d_call: NA; j_call: TRBJ2-5; v_call: TRBV28; clone_size: NA; cdr3_nt: TGTGCCAGCAGTCGGGGGGAGACCCAGTACTTC; cdr3_aa: CASSRGETQYF
d_call: TRBD2; j_call: TRBJ2-7; v_call: TRBV30; clone_size: NA; cdr3_nt: TGTGCCTGGAGCTCCCAGGGCCTCACGGGGGGCTTC; cdr3_aa: CAWSSQGLTGGF
d_call: NA; j_call: TRBJ2-3; v_call: TRBV19; clone_size: NA; cdr3_nt: TGTGCCAGTAGTGCCGAGGGGAATACGCAGTATTTT; cdr3_aa: CASSAEGNTQYF
d_call: NA; j_call: TRBJ1-1; v_call: TRBV5-1; clone_size: NA; cdr3_nt: TGCGCCAGCAGCTTGTCATGGGGTGAAGCTTTCTTT; cdr3_aa: CASSLSWGEAFF
d_call: NA; j_call: TRBJ2-2; v_call: TRBV9; clone_size: NA; cdr3_nt: TGTGCCAGCAGCCAACGAGGGGGCGGCGGGGGTAACACCGGGGAGCTGTTTTTT; cdr3_aa: CASSQRGGGGGNTGELFF
d_call: TRBD2; j_call: TRBJ2-3; v_call: TRBV28; clone_size: NA; cdr3_nt: TGTGCCACCGATAGCGGGGTGAGAGATACGCAGTATTTT; cdr3_aa: CATDSGVRDTQYF
d_call: NA; j_call: TRBJ1-1; v_call: TRBV24-1; clone_size: NA; cdr3_nt: TGTGCCACCAGTGATTCGGGGGGCAACACTGAAGCTTTCTTT; cdr3_aa: CATSDSGGNTEAFF
d_call: TRBD1; j_call: TRBJ1-1; v_call: TRBV6-6; clone_size: NA; cdr3_nt: TGTGCCAGCAGGTACGGGACAGCGAATCTCGAAGCTTTCTTT; cdr3_aa: CASRYGTANLEAFF
d_call: NA; j_call: TRBJ2-5; v_call: TRBV2; clone_size: few; cdr3_nt: TGTGCCACCCCTTGGGGGGCCCAAGAGACCCAGTACTTC; cdr3_aa: CATPWGAQETQYF
d_call: NA; j_call: TRBJ2-3; v_call: TRBV7-9; clone_size: NA; cdr3_nt: TGTGCCAGCAGCTTAGTCGAGGGCACAGATACGCAGTATTTT; cdr3_aa: CASSLVEGTDTQYF